The T cell receptor (beta chain) described here comes from a study of blood T cell repertoires in COVID-19. Looking at the study overall: Sites in the United States, Italy and Spain provided acute and convalescent COVID-19 samples. The analysed material was cDNA or gDNA that came from T cells, B-cell-depleted T cells, or PBMCs.

Original analysis: Estimation of nucleated cell counts relied on the amplification of reference gene primers. TCRdb keeps only in-frame clones here, not all; method: immunoSEQ multiplex PCR. V and J calls and clone size are as listed in that table; D and trimming were resolved from the DNA. This table holds some 95,000 clones, about 90% found once. Trimming took off 6 bases at V and 2 bases at J, with 14 bases between the two ends. The V gene's germline CDR1 is LGHDT and CDR2 YNNKEL (reference sequence). This CDR3 is built from 15 residues. V usage is TRBV3-1 (or the pseudogene TRBV3-2) and J usage is TRBJ1-3, with unresolved D. The sequenced sample consisted of peripheral blood. This sequence was found in a man between 65 and 79 years old with acute or convalescent COVID-19. CDR3 coding DNA: TGTGCCAGCAGTCTGACGACCGGGGCTGGAAACACCATATATTTT. Its protein is CASSLTTGAGNTIYF.